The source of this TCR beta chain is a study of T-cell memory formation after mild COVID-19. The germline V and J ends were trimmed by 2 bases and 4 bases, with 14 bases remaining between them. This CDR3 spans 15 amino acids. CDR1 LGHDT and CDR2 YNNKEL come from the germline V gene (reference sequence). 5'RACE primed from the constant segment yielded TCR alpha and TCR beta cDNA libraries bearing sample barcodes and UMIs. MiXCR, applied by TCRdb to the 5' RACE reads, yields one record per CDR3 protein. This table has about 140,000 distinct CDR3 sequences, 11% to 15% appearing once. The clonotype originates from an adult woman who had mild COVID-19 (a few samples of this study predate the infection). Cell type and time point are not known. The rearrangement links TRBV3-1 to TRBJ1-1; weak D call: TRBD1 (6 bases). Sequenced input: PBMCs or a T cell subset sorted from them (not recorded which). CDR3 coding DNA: TGTGCCAGCAGCCAACCCCAGGGGACGCGCACTGAAGCTTTCTTT. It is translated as CASSQPQGTRTEAFF.